The clone carrying this T cell receptor beta chain showed up just a few times. Its cognate antigen is unknown. The data belong to a study of identical twins. Findings and limits, study-wide: When twins shared out-of-frame alpha sequences, those sequences had excess low generation probability.

Using its own MiXCR run on the 5' RACE reads, TCRdb lists one record per CDR3 protein. The sample has more than 600,000 distinct CDR3 sequences, about 20% seen once. The ends were cut back, 6 bases at V and 10 bases at J, with 16 bases in the middle. The CDR3 loop spans 13 amino acids. The germline V gene encodes CDR1 LNHDA and CDR2 SQIVND (reference sequence). This sample also appeared in a second study, on T cells expressing NK-cell markers.

Sequenced material: PBMCs. This sequence joins TRBV19 and TRBJ1-5, with a possible D match to TRBD1 (6 bases). This receptor was taken from a woman aged 18-35 years in good health. CDR3 DNA sequence: TGTGCCAGTAGGGTGGGGGGCCGGTATCCCCAGCATTTT. This codes for CASRVGGRYPQHF.